The subject of this entry is one TCR beta chain. Its target is unknown. TCRdb redid the calling of the RT-PCR reads with MiXCR, one entry per CDR3 protein. The repertoire consists of around 530,000 distinct CDR3 sequences, with 16% occurring once and the leading ten covering less than 4%. The entry originates in a study of response to subunit inactivated influenza vaccine. General observations from the study: Authors suggested few new T cells are recruited by each seasonal influenza vaccination.

This CDR3 comprises 15 residues. CDR1 MDHEN and CDR2 SYDVKM come from the germline V gene. The V end was cut by 3 bases, the J end by 1 base, with 13 bases between. The V and J genes are TRBV28 and TRBJ2-7, with a possible D match to TRBD2 (6 bases). The sequenced sample was CD4+ T cells sorted from PBMCs, obtained 23 to 25 months after vaccination. The clonotype was recovered from a man aged 50 to 75 who received an inactivated influenza vaccine. CDR3 nucleotides: TGTGCCAGCAGTTTTCCGCGGGAACGATCCTACGAGCAGTACTTC. Its protein product is CASSFPRERSYEQYF.